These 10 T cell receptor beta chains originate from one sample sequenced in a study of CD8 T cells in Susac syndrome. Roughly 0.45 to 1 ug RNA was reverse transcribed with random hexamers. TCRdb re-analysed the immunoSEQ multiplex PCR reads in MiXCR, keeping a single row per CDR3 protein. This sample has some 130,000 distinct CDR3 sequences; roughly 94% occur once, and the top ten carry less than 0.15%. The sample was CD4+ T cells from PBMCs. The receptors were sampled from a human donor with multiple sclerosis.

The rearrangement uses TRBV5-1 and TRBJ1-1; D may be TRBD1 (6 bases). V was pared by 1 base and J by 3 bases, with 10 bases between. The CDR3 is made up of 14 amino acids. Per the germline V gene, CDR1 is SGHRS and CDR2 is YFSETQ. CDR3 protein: CASSLSTGYTEAFF. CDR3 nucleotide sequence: TGCGCCAGCAGCTTGTCTACAGGGTACACTGAAGCTTTCTTT.

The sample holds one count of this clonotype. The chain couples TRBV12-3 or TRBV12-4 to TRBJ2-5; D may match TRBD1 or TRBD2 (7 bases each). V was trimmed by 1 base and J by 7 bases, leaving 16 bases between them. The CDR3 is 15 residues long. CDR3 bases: TGTGCCAGCAGTTTAGGCCAGGGGGGGGAGGGGACCCAGTACTTC. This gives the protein CASSLGQGGEGTQYF.

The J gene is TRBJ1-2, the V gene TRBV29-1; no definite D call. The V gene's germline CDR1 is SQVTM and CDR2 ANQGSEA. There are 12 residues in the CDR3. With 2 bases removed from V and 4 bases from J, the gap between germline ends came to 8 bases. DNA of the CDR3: TGCAGCGTTGAATATGGGATCTATGGCTACACCTTC. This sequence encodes CSVEYGIYGYTF.

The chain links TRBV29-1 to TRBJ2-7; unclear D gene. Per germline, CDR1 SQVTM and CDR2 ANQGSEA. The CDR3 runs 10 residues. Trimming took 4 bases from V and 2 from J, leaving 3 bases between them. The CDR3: CSVGAYEQYF. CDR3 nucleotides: TGCAGCGTTGGTGCCTACGAGCAGTACTTC.

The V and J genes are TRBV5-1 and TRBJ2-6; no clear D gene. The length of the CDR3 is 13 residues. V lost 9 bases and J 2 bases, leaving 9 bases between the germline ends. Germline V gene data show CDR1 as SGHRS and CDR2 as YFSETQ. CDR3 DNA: TGCGCCACACAGATCCCTGGGGCCAACGTCCTGACTTTC. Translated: CATQIPGANVLTF.

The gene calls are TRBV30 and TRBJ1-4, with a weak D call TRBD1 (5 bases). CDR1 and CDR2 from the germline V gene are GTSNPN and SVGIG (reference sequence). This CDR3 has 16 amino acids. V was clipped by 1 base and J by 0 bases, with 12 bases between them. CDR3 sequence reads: CAWSAPKQATNEKLFF. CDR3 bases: TGTGCCTGGAGTGCCCCCAAACAGGCAACTAATGAAAAACTGTTTTTT.

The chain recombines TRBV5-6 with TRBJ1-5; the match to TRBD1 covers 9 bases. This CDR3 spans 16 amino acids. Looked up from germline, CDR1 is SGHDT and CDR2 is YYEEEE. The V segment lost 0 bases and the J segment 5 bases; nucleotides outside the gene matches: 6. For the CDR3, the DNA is TGTGCCAGCAGCTTGGCGGGACAGGGTTCTCATCAGCCCCAGCATTTT. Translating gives CASSLAGQGSHQPQHF. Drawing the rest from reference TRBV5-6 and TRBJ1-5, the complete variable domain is DAGVTQSPTHLIKTRGQQVTLRCSPKSGHDTVSWYQQALGQGPQFIFQYYEEEERQRGNFPDRFSGHQFPNYSSELNVNALLLGDSALYLCASSLAGQGSHQPQHFGDGTRLSIL.

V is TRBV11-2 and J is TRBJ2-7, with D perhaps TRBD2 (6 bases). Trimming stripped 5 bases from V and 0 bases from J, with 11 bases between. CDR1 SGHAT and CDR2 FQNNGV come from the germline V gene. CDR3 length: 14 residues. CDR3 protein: CASSRGGTSYEQYF. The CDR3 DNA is TGTGCCAGCAGCAGGGGAGGTACCTCCTACGAGCAGTACTTC.

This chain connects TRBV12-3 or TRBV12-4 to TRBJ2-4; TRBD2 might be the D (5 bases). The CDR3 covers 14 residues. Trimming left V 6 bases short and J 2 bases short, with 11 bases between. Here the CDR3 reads CASRRPGTKNIQYF. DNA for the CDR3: TGTGCCAGCAGACGACCCGGGACCAAAAACATTCAGTACTTC.

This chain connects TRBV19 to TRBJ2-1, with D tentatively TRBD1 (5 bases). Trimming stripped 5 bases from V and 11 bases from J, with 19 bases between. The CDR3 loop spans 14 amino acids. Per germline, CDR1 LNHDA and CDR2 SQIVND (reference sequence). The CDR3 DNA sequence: TGTGCCAGTAGTCGACAGACATCCTCGGTGCAGCAGTTCTTC. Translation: CASSRQTSSVQQFF.